This T cell receptor (beta chain) was obtained from a study of blood T cell repertoires in COVID-19. Study overall: Samples of COVID-19 (acute and convalescent) were obtained from the United States, Italy and Spain.

Per the authors' pipeline: The assay estimated nucleated cells by amplifying reference gene primers. The table came from immunoSEQ multiplex PCR; TCRdb's copy has only in-frame clones and leaves some out. Clonal size and the V and J genes are those of that table, whereas D and trimming came from the DNA. Of 71,000 or so clones detected, about 79% appear once; the ten largest clones hold approximately 28%. This CDR3 spans 17 amino acids. The germline gives CDR1 MNHEY, CDR2 SMNVEV (reference sequence). After removal of 0 bases from V and 4 bases from J, the junction contained 9 bases not matched to a gene.

The source is a man in his sixties or seventies with acute or convalescent COVID-19. V usage is TRBV27 and J usage is TRBJ1-1; 9 nucleotides agree with TRBD1. The sequencing input was peripheral blood. CDR3 residues: CASSLSGTGLLSTEAFF. The CDR3 DNA is TGTGCCAGCAGTTTATCCGGGACAGGGCTTCTCTCCACTGAAGCTTTCTTT.